One T cell receptor beta chain is described in this entry. No antigen is known for it. All the people who gave samples were healthy bone marrow donors. Both 60 Vbeta primers and 13 Jbeta primers went into the PCR. As processed by the authors: Approximately 80 million unique TCR beta chains, 9.5 million to 11 million of them shared, were counted by a later analysis. Data came from immunoSEQ multiplex PCR; TCRdb stores just in-frame clones and leaves some out. The V and J calls and the clone size are those of that table, but D and trimming were determined from the DNA. The table shows about 250,000 clones, with roughly two thirds occurring only once. CDR1 and CDR2 (germline): MGHDK, SYGVNS. The V and J ends lost 4 bases and 4 bases respectively, with 10 bases between them. The CDR3 spans 13 residues. This specimen comes from a study of cytomegalovirus exposure and HLA in healthy donors. On the study more broadly: Ancestry clustering placed about 86% of several hundred genotyped donors in the Caucasian-associated cluster. The study, taken as a whole, reports: An observed cluster of highly shared sequence variants was recorded as a likely sequencing artifact.

Material: PBMCs. This TCR was recovered from a female donor in good health and CMV-seronegative. V gene TRBV25-1 combines with J gene TRBJ1-1; no definite D call. The CDR3 DNA reads as TGTGCCAGCAGTGTAGCGGCGTCCACTGAAGCTTTCTTT. Residues: CASSVAASTEAFF.